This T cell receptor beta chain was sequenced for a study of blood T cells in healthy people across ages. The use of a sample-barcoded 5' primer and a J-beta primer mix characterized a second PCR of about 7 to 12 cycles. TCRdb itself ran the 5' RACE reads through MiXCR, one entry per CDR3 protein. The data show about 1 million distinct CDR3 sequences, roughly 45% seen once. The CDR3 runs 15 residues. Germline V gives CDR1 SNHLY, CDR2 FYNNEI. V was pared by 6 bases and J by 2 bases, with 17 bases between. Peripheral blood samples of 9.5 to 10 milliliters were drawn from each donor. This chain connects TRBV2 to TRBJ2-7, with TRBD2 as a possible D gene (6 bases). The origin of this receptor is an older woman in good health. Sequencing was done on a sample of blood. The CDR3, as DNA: TGTGCCAGCAGCGGGTTGGGGGGTTCCCCCTACGAGCAGTACTTC. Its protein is CASSGLGGSPYEQYF.